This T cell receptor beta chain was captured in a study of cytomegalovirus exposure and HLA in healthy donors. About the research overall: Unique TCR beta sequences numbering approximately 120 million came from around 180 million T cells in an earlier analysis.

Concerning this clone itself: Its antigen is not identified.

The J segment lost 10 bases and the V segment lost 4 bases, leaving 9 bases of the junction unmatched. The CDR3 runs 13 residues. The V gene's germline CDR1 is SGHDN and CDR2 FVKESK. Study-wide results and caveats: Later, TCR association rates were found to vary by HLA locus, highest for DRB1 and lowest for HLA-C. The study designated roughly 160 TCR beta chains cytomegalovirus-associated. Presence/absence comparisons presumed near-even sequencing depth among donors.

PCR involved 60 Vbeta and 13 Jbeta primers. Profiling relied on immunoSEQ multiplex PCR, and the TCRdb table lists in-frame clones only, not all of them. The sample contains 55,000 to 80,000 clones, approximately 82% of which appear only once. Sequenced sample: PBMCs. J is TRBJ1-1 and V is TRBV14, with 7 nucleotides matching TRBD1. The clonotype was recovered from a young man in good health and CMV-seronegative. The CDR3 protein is CASSLPGGRGAFF. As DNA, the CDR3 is TGTGCCAGCAGCCTTCCAGGGGGACGCGGAGCTTTCTTT.